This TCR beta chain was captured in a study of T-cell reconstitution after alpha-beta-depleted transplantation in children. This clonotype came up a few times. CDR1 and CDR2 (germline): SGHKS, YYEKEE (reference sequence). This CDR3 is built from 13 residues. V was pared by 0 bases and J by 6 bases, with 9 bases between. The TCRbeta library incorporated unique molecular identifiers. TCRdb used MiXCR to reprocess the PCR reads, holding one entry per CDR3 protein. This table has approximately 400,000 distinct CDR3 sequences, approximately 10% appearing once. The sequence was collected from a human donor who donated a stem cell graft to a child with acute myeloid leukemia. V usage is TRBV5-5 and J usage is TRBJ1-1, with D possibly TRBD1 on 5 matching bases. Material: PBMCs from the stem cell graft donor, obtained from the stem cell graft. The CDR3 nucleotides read TGTGCCAGCAGCTTGGCCGGGGCACCTGAAGCTTTCTTT. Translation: CASSLAGAPEAFF.